The following is a T cell receptor (beta chain) sequence with its context. Its antigen remains unknown. The data stem from a study of OX40 agonist ivuxolimab in advanced cancers. The study's findings and limits: Both blood CD4+ and CD8+ T cells showed clonal growth by week 6 at 0.1 to 3.0 mg/kg.

TCRdb's table, derived via immunoSEQ multiplex PCR, lists solely in-frame clones and lacks some. Of over 60,000 clones in the sample, 85% to 90% were seen once. Peripheral blood came from all dose cohorts at three timepoints. Germline-derived CDR1 and CDR2 are MNHNY and SVGAGI (reference sequence). The CDR3 sequence is 12 residues long. V was cut by 5 bases and J by 7 bases, with 11 bases left in between. The starting material was CD4+ or CD8+ T cells sorted from blood, obtained in a trial of the OX40 agonist ivuxolimab. The rearrangement joins TRBV6-6 to TRBJ1-2, with D unresolved. This clonotype originated in an adult with an advanced solid tumor such as melanoma, head and neck, liver or kidney cancer. This CDR3 reads CASSPSGPGYTF. For the CDR3, the DNA is TGTGCCAGCAGTCCCAGTGGACCTGGCTACACCTTC.